This T cell receptor (beta chain) was observed in a study of T cells in narcolepsy. Germline assignment: CDR1 SGHDT and CDR2 YYEEEE. This CDR3 has 13 residues. V shed 8 bases and J 5 bases; nucleotides not matched to a gene: 4. Here immunoSEQ multiplex PCR was the method, and the copy in TCRdb shows in-frame clones only, minus some. Here the sample spans tens of thousands of clones, roughly 73% being singletons. The sequencing sample was made of CD45RA- memory CD4+ T cells from PBMCs. The V call is TRBV5-6, the J call TRBJ2-5; TRBD2 matches 12 bases. The receptor comes from a human donor with narcolepsy. CDR3 DNA sequence: TGTGCCAGTACCGGGACTAGCGGGGAGACCCAGTACTTC. This translates into CASTGTSGETQYF.